These T cell receptor beta chains were read from a single sample in a study of control samples from healthy donors and cancer patients. Data came from immunoSEQ multiplex PCR; TCRdb stores just in-frame clones and leaves some out. The table lists some 130,000 clones, about nine tenths of them singletons. Sequences were obtained from blood. The receptors derive from a man younger than 45 in good health. Each CDR3 is given with its conserved first and last residue. D genes are given only for firm matches. Clone size, where shown, is once, few, many, or a class for clones that have expanded.

abundance: -; v_gene: TRBV3-1/TRBV3-2; j_gene: TRBJ2-6; d_gene: -; CDR3aa: CASSQSRLTSGANVLTF; CDR3nt: TGTGCCAGCAGCCAGTCCCGACTGACCTCTGGGGCCAACGTCCTGACTTTC
abundance: -; v_gene: TRBV28; j_gene: TRBJ1-5; d_gene: -; CDR3aa: CASSFSVFRAGSNQPQHF; CDR3nt: TGTGCCAGCAGTTTTTCGGTTTTCAGGGCGGGAAGCAATCAGCCCCAGCATTTT
abundance: -; v_gene: TRBV18; j_gene: TRBJ2-3; d_gene: -; CDR3aa: CASSSRQRSTDTQYF; CDR3nt: TGTGCCAGCTCATCTCGACAGCGGAGCACAGATACGCAGTATTTT
abundance: -; v_gene: TRBV7-2; j_gene: TRBJ2-7; d_gene: TRBD2; CDR3aa: CASSFGIRIAGPSYEQYF; CDR3nt: TGTGCCAGCAGCTTCGGGATCAGGATAGCGGGTCCTTCCTACGAGCAGTACTTC
abundance: -; v_gene: TRBV19; j_gene: TRBJ2-2; d_gene: TRBD2; CDR3aa: CASSPGLALNTGELFF; CDR3nt: TGTGCCAGTAGTCCTGGACTAGCGCTGAACACCGGGGAGCTGTTTTTT
abundance: -; v_gene: TRBV5-1; j_gene: TRBJ1-2; d_gene: TRBD1; CDR3aa: CASSLQPQTGGVNYGYTF; CDR3nt: TGCGCCAGCAGCCTACAACCACAGACAGGGGGGGTTAACTATGGCTACACCTTC
abundance: -; v_gene: TRBV2; j_gene: TRBJ1-1; d_gene: TRBD1; CDR3aa: CASSAGTGPETEAFF; CDR3nt: TGTGCCAGCAGTGCCGGGACAGGTCCGGAGACTGAAGCTTTCTTT
abundance: -; v_gene: TRBV28; j_gene: TRBJ1-2; d_gene: -; CDR3aa: CASSSPRGQNTYGYTF; CDR3nt: TGTGCCAGCAGTTCACCAAGAGGACAGAACACGTATGGCTACACCTTC
abundance: -; v_gene: TRBV6-4; j_gene: TRBJ2-2; d_gene: -; CDR3aa: CASSLRALFF; CDR3nt: TGTGCCAGCAGTCTTCGGGCGCTGTTTTTT
abundance: -; v_gene: TRBV6-5; j_gene: TRBJ1-1; d_gene: -; CDR3aa: CASTSTGLNTEAFF; CDR3nt: TGTGCCAGTACTTCAACAGGGTTGAACACTGAAGCTTTCTTT
abundance: -; v_gene: TRBV24-1; j_gene: TRBJ1-3; d_gene: TRBD1; CDR3aa: CANRTGPGNTIYF; CDR3nt: TGTGCCAACCGGACAGGGCCTGGAAACACCATATATTTT
abundance: -; v_gene: TRBV29-1; j_gene: TRBJ2-3; d_gene: TRBD1; CDR3aa: CSVEAGLGQGPTDTQYF; CDR3nt: TGCAGCGTTGAAGCTGGTTTAGGACAGGGGCCCACAGATACGCAGTATTTT
abundance: -; v_gene: TRBV28; j_gene: TRBJ2-3; d_gene: -; CDR3aa: CASSRDIHTDTQYF; CDR3nt: TGTGCCAGCAGTAGGGACATCCACACAGATACGCAGTATTTT
abundance: once; v_gene: TRBV7-6; j_gene: TRBJ2-1; d_gene: -; CDR3aa: CASSLEADNEQFF; CDR3nt: TGTGCCAGCAGCTTAGAAGCGGACAATGAGCAGTTCTTC
abundance: -; v_gene: TRBV9; j_gene: TRBJ1-5; d_gene: TRBD1; CDR3aa: CASSPYTGVTSQPQHF; CDR3nt: TGTGCCAGCAGCCCCTATACAGGGGTGACAAGTCAGCCCCAGCATTTT
abundance: -; v_gene: TRBV29-1; j_gene: TRBJ1-1; d_gene: TRBD1; CDR3aa: CSVGRGPTLASGAFF; CDR3nt: TGCAGCGTAGGCAGGGGGCCGACACTCGCCAGCGGGGCTTTCTTT
abundance: -; v_gene: TRBV7-2; j_gene: TRBJ2-1; d_gene: -; CDR3aa: CASSQTSDEQFF; CDR3nt: TGTGCCAGCAGCCAAACCAGCGATGAGCAGTTCTTC